This entry is about one T cell receptor beta chain. Its antigen is still unknown. This sample is part of a study of long-term antiretroviral therapy in people with HIV. immunoSEQ v3.0 was run at survey level. Assay used: immunoSEQ multiplex PCR; TCRdb lists only in-frame clones, some missing. There are approximately 25,000 clones in the sample; just over 85% occur only once, and around 5.3% lies in the top ten. Treatment for every participant with HIV took place in the United States. Notes on the study in general: Older ART regimens were possibly in use when the blood was collected between about 2003 and 2017.

This specimen consisted of unsorted PBMCs, obtained roughly 4.5 years after starting antiretroviral therapy. The clonotype was recovered from a man under 40 with HIV.

The CDR3: CASSPRQRNTEAFF. The CDR3 DNA reads as TGTGCCAGCAGCCCTAGACAGCGGAACACTGAAGCTTTCTTT. This chain joins TRBV5-4 and TRBJ1-1; D might be TRBD1 (5 bases). This CDR3 has 14 amino acids. Trimming left V 4 bases short and J 1 base short, with 11 bases between. CDR1 is SGHNT and CDR2 is YYREEE in the germline V gene (reference sequence).